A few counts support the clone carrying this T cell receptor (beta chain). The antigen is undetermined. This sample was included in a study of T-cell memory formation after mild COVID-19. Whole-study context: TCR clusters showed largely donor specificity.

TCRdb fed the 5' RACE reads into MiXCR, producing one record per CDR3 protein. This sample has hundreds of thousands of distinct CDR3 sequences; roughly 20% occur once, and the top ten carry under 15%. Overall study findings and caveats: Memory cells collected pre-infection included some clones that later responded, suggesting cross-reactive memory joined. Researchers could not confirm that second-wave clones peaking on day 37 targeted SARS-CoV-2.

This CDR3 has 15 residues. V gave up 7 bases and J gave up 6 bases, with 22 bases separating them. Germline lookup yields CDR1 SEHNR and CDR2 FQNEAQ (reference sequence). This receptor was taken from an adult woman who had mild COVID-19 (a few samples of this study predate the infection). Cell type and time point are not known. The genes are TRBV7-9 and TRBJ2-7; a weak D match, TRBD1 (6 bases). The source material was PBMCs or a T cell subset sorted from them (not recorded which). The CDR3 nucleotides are TGTGCCAGCAACACTTTAGGGGGAGATAGGACCGAGCAGTACTTC. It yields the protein CASNTLGGDRTEQYF.